The next 23 T cell receptor beta chains were all read from a single sample in a study of T cell responses to AZD1222 COVID-19 vaccine. Sequencing was performed with immunoSEQ multiplex PCR; in TCRdb, only in-frame clones are kept and a portion is missing. The data show about 110,000 clones, more than 75% seen once. The sequenced sample was peripheral blood, obtained on day 0 of AZD1222 vaccination. The source is an adult in good health.

The gene calls are TRBV18 and TRBJ2-4; D is unclear. Germline assignment: CDR1 KGHSH and CDR2 LQKENI. V shed 3 bases and J shed 4 bases, with 4 bases lying between them. The CDR3 totals 12 residues. The CDR3: CASSPEKNIQYF. CDR3 coding DNA: TGTGCCAGCTCACCCGAGAAAAACATTCAGTACTTC.

This chain links TRBV28 with TRBJ1-3; 9 nucleotides align to TRBD1. Germline V gene lookup returns CDR1 MDHEN and CDR2 SYDVKM. This CDR3 region has 16 residues. Trimming at V came to 7 bases and at J to 2 bases, leaving 9 bases not matched to a gene. The CDR3 nucleotides are TGTGCCAGCACCACATACGGACAGGGGCCTGGAAACACCATATATTTT. It specifies CASTTYGQGPGNTIYF.

The V and J genes are TRBV23-1 and TRBJ2-2, with no clear D. TRBV23-1 falls under the ORF class, with uncertain function. V lost 7 bases and J 6 bases, leaving 21 bases between the germline ends. The CDR3 spans 16 residues. The CDR3 spells CASNPTPSWVAGELFF. In nucleotides, the CDR3 is TGCGCCAGCAACCCGACACCTTCCTGGGTCGCCGGGGAGCTGTTTTTT.

The chain recombines TRBV6-5 with TRBJ2-1; D may match TRBD1 or TRBD2 (5 bases each). V lost 3 bases and J lost 5, with 14 bases in between. The CDR3 runs to 15 residues. Germline CDR1 reads MNHEY; CDR2 reads SVGAGI. The chain's CDR3 is CASSYTWDADNEQFF. The DNA of the CDR3 is TGTGCCAGCAGTTATACTTGGGACGCCGACAATGAGCAGTTCTTC.

The rearrangement links TRBV4-1 to TRBJ1-5; D remains unclear. Trimming took 1 base from V and 4 from J, leaving 11 bases between them. Germline CDR1 reads MGHRA; CDR2 reads YSYEKL. The CDR3 extends over 15 amino acids. The CDR3 is CASSQGVAPNQPQHF. The CDR3 DNA follows: TGCGCCAGCAGCCAAGGGGTGGCGCCGAATCAGCCCCAGCATTTT.

The chain links TRBV30 to TRBJ1-5, with 10 bases that match TRBD1. The CDR3 is 14 residues long. Germline lookup yields CDR1 GTSNPN and CDR2 SVGIG (reference sequence). V shed 2 bases and J 5 bases; nucleotides not matched to a gene: 3. The CDR3 region has the DNA TGTGCCTGGAGTTCCGGGACAGGGGATCAGCCCCAGCATTTT. This translates into CAWSSGTGDQPQHF.

This chain links TRBV6-5 with TRBJ2-7; 9 bases line up with TRBD2. After removal of 5 bases from V and 2 bases from J, the junction contained 7 bases not matched to a gene. Germline values: CDR1 MNHEY, CDR2 SVGAGI. This CDR3 is 15 amino acids long. CDR3: CASSRVPSGAYEQYF. Written as DNA, the CDR3 is TGTGCCAGCAGTAGGGTTCCTAGCGGGGCCTACGAGCAGTACTTC.

The genes are TRBV28 and TRBJ2-3; D may be TRBD1 (6 bases). This CDR3 has 15 residues. V lost 6 bases and J 2 bases, leaving 15 bases between the germline ends. Germline V gene sequence: CDR1 MDHEN, CDR2 SYDVKM. The CDR3 DNA sequence: TGTGCCAGCAGCCCCGGGACACCTCTCACAGATACGCAGTATTTT. Translating gives CASSPGTPLTDTQYF. Full variable domain (rest looked up from reference TRBV28 and TRBJ2-3): DVKVTQSSRYLVKRTGEKVFLECVQDMDHENMFWYRQDPGLGLRLIYFSYDVKMKEKGDIPEGYSVSREKKERFSLILESASTNQTSMYLCASSPGTPLTDTQYFGPGTRLTVL.

The genes are TRBV6-5 and TRBJ2-1; no firm D call. Germline V gene sequence: CDR1 MNHEY, CDR2 SVGAGI. The CDR3 spans 15 residues. The V gene lost 7 bases and the J gene lost 5 bases, with 18 bases spanning the gap. In nucleotides, the CDR3 is TGTGCCAGCAAAAAAGAATCAATAAGGGACAATGAGCAGTTCTTC. Amino acid sequence: CASKKESIRDNEQFF.

The V call is TRBV7-8, the J call TRBJ2-1, with 13 nucleotides matching TRBD2. V gave up 4 bases and J gave up 5 bases; unmatched junction bases: 14. CDR1 and CDR2 from the germline V gene are SGHVS and FQNEAQ. This CDR3 contains 19 residues. Here the CDR3 DNA reads TGTGCCAGCAGCTCTCCCTACGGGAAAGGGACTAGCGGGGACAATGAGCAGTTCTTC. Its translation is CASSSPYGKGTSGDNEQFF. Using reference TRBV7-8 and TRBJ2-1 for the parts outside the CDR3, the full variable domain is GAGVSQSPRYKVAKRGQDVALRCDPISGHVSLFWYQQALGQGPEFLTYFQNEAQLDKSGLPSDRFFAERPEGSVSTLKIQRTQQEDSAVYLCASSSPYGKGTSGDNEQFFGPGTRLTVL.

The chain recombines TRBV7-2 with TRBJ2-1; tentatively, D is TRBD2 (5 bases). Germline V CDR1 and CDR2: SGHTA, FQGNSA. V lost 6 bases to trimming and J lost 0 bases, with 12 bases between them. The CDR3 totals 15 residues. As DNA, the CDR3 is TGTGCCAGCAGACTGAACGGGGACTCCTACAATGAGCAGTTCTTC. The encoded protein is CASRLNGDSYNEQFF.

This clone was counted a single time. The chain employs TRBV29-1 and TRBJ1-4; TRBD1 matches at 8 bases. The CDR3 is 11 residues long. CDR1 is SQVTM and CDR2 is ANQGSEA in the germline V gene. With V trimmed by 6 bases and J by 7 bases, 1 base remained unmatched. The CDR3 DNA reads as TGCAGCGTCGGGACAGGTGAAAAACTGTTTTTT. It translates to CSVGTGEKLFF.

This chain uses TRBV6-4 with TRBJ1-5, with D tentatively TRBD1 (5 bases). Trimming cost V 2 bases and J 0 bases, with 20 bases left between them. Germline loops: CDR1 MRHNA, CDR2 SNTAGT. The CDR3 consists of 19 residues. The CDR3 DNA reads as TGTGCCAGCAGTGACCCGTGGACTCGGGGCGGGTTTAGCAATCAGCCCCAGCATTTT. Translating gives CASSDPWTRGGFSNQPQHF.

This clone turned up a few times. V gene TRBV4-3 combines with J gene TRBJ2-3; D perhaps matches TRBD2 (5 bases). With 1 base removed from V and 3 bases from J, the gap between germline ends came to 14 bases. The length of the CDR3 is 16 residues. Germline CDR1 reads LGHNA; CDR2 reads YSLEER. The chain's CDR3 is CASSQGLGSITDTQYF. The CDR3 DNA reads TGCGCCAGCAGCCAAGGTCTTGGGAGTATAACAGATACGCAGTATTTT.

V is TRBV10-3 and J is TRBJ2-5, with D possibly TRBD1 on 6 matching bases. Looked up from germline, CDR1 is ENHRY and CDR2 is SYGVKD. This CDR3 spans 13 amino acids. Trimming took off 10 bases at V and 4 bases at J, with 16 bases between the two ends. The CDR3 DNA reads as TGTGCCACCAACAGGGTGTGGGGAGAGACCCAGTACTTC. Translated, it gives CATNRVWGETQYF.

The CDR3 spells CASSSGPNYGYTF. The CDR3 region has the DNA TGTGCCAGCAGCTCGGGACCTAACTATGGCTACACCTTC. The chain employs TRBV7-3 and TRBJ1-2, with TRBD1 as a possible D gene (5 bases). Deletions cut 4 bases from V and 0 bases from J, with 6 bases between. Germline CDR1 SGHTA, CDR2 FQGTGA. The CDR3 spans 13 residues.

This rearrangement joins TRBV19 to TRBJ1-1; a possible D gene is TRBD1 (6 bases). Germline loops: CDR1 LNHDA, CDR2 SQIVND (reference sequence). V dropped 3 bases and J dropped 1 base, with 12 bases sitting between them. This CDR3 contains 15 residues. The CDR3 DNA is TGTGCCAGTAGTATGATTGGACAGCAGAACACTGAAGCTTTCTTT. This gives the protein CASSMIGQQNTEAFF.

This clone has a handful of counts. This chain links TRBV7-2 with TRBJ2-5; no clear D gene. V lost 3 bases and J lost 5, with 10 bases in between. This CDR3 is 13 amino acids long. CDR1 and CDR2 from the germline V gene are SGHTA and FQGNSA. The CDR3 region is CASSFLGLETQYF. In nucleotides, the CDR3 is TGTGCCAGCAGCTTCTTGGGTTTGGAGACCCAGTACTTC.

This clone was detected a few times. The chain combines TRBV7-7 with TRBJ2-1, with D possibly TRBD2 on 5 matching bases. The CDR3 sequence is 16 residues long. From germline, CDR1 is SSHAT and CDR2 FNYEAQ (reference sequence). The V end lost 2 bases, the J end lost 0 bases, and 11 bases lay between the germline ends. CDR3 coding DNA: TGTGCCAGCAGCTTATCTGCTGGGAGCTCCTACAATGAGCAGTTCTTC. It translates to CASSLSAGSSYNEQFF.

This chain connects TRBV29-1 to TRBJ2-1, with a tentative D call TRBD2 (5 bases). The CDR3 consists of 14 residues. V was cut by 5 bases and J by 4 bases, with 15 bases left in between. Germline lookup yields CDR1 SQVTM and CDR2 ANQGSEA. CDR3 coding DNA: TGCAGCGTTACCTTCGGGAATCGGTACAATGAGCAGTTCTTC. Residues: CSVTFGNRYNEQFF.

The J gene is TRBJ2-1, the V gene TRBV6-5, with 9 bases identical to TRBD2. This CDR3 region has 14 residues. Germline-derived CDR1 and CDR2 are MNHEY and SVGAGI. The trim removed 0 bases at V and 15 bases at J, leaving 9 bases unmatched. The CDR3 DNA follows: TGTGCCAGCAGTTACTCGCAGGCCGGGACTAGCATGTTCTTC. It yields the protein CASSYSQAGTSMFF.

The V gene is TRBV19, the J gene TRBJ1-1, with D possibly being TRBD1 (5 bases). Per germline, CDR1 LNHDA and CDR2 SQIVND (reference sequence). This CDR3 is 14 amino acids long. V gave up 8 bases and J gave up 4 bases, with 17 bases separating them. For the CDR3, the DNA is TGTGCCAGTGCCAAGTTGCGGGGACGCACTGAAGCTTTCTTT. Translating it yields CASAKLRGRTEAFF.

This clone occurred once. V and J are TRBV5-6 and TRBJ2-1; D not resolved. The V end was cut by 5 bases, the J end by 7 bases, with 7 bases between. The CDR3 spans 11 residues. CDR1 SGHDT and CDR2 YYEEEE come from the germline V gene. CDR3: CASRIANEQFF. CDR3 nucleotides: TGTGCCAGCAGAATTGCGAATGAGCAGTTCTTC.